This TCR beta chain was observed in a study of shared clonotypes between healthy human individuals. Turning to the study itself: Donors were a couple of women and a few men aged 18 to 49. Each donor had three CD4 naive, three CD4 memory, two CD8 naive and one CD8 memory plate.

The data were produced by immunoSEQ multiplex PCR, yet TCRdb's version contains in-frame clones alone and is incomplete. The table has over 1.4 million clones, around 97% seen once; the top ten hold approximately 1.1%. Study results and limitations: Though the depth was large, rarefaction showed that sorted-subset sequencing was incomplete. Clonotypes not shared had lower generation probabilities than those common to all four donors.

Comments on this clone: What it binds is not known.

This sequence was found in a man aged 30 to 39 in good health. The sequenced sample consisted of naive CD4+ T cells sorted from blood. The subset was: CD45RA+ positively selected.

CDR3: CASSPTRGPSIEQYF. The CDR3 nucleotides are TGTGCCAGCAGCCCCACCCGAGGCCCTTCCATCGAGCAGTACTTC. This rearrangement joins TRBV11-2 to TRBJ2-7; unclear D gene. The germline V gene has CDR1 SGHAT and CDR2 FQNNGV. V was cut by 5 bases and J by 6 bases, with 20 bases left in between. The CDR3 contains 15 residues.